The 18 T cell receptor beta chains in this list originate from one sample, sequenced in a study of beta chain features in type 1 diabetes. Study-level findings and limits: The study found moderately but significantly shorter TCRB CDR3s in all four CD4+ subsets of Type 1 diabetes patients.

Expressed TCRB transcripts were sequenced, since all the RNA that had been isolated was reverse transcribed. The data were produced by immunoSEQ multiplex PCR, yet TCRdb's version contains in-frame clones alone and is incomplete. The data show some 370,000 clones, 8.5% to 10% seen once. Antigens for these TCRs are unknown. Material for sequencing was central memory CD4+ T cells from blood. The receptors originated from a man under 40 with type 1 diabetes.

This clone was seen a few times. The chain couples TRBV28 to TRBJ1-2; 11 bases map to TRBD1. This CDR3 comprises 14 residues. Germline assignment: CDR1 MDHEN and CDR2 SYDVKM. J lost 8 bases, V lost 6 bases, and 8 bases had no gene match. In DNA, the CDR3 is TGTGCCAGCAGGTCGGGACAGGGGGATATGGGCTACACCTTC. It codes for CASRSGQGDMGYTF.

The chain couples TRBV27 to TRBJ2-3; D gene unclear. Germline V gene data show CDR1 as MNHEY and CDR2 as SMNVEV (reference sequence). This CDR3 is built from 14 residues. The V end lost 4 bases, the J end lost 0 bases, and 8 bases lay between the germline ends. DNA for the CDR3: TGTGCCAGCAGTTCCATTTTCAGCACAGATACGCAGTATTTT. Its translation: CASSSIFSTDTQYF.

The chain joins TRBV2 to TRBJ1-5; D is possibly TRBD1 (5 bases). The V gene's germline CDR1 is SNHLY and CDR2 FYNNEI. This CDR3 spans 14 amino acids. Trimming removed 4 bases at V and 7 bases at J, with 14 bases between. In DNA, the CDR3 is TGTGCCAGCAGTGGGACCTTGGGGGAGCAGCCCCAGCATTTT. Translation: CASSGTLGEQPQHF.

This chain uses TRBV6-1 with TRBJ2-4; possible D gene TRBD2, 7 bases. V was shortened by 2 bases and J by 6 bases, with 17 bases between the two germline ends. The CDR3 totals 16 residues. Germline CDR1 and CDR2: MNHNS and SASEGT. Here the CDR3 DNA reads TGTGCCAGCAGTGAACATTCGGGGGGCGTCGGAAACATTCAGTACTTC. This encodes CASSEHSGGVGNIQYF.

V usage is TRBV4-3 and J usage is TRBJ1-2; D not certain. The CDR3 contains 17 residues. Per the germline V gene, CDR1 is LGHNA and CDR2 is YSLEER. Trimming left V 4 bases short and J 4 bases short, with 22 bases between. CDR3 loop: CASSRRVGPDPGYGYTF. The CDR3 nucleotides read TGCGCCAGCAGCCGGAGAGTAGGGCCAGACCCTGGCTATGGCTACACCTTC.

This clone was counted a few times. The CDR3: CASSYRTPTNEKLFF. In DNA, the CDR3 is TGTGCCAGCAGTTACCGGACACCGACTAATGAAAAACTGTTTTTT. The chain joins TRBV27 to TRBJ1-4, with D perhaps matching TRBD1 (5 bases). This CDR3 is built from 15 residues. Trimming took 4 bases from V and 2 from J, leaving 11 bases between them. Germline values: CDR1 MNHEY, CDR2 SMNVEV (reference sequence).

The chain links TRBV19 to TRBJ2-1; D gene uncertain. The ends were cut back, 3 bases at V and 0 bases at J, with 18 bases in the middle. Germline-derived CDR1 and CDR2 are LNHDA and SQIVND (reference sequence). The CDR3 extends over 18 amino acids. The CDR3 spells CASSIRKDSTPSYNEQFF. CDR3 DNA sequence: TGTGCCAGTAGTATCCGAAAAGATAGTACGCCCTCCTACAATGAGCAGTTCTTC.

The CDR3 loop reads CASTYGLAASYEQYF. DNA of the CDR3: TGTGCCAGCACCTACGGACTAGCGGCATCCTACGAGCAGTACTTC. This chain joins TRBV11-2 and TRBJ2-7; TRBD2 matches 10 bases. In germline, CDR1 is SGHAT, CDR2 FQNNGV. The trim removed 7 bases at V and 1 base at J, leaving 7 bases unmatched. The CDR3 loop spans 15 amino acids.

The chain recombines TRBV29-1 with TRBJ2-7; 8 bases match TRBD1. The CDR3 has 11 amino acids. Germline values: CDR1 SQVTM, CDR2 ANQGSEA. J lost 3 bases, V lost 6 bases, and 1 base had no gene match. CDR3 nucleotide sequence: TGCAGCGTCACAGGGGGCTACGAGCAGTACTTC. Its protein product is CSVTGGYEQYF.

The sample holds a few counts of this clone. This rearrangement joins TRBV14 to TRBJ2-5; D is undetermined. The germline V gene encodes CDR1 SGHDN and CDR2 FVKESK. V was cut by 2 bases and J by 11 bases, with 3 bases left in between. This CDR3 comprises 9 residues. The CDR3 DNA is TGTGCCAGCAGCCAACAGCAGTACTTC. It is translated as CASSQQQYF.

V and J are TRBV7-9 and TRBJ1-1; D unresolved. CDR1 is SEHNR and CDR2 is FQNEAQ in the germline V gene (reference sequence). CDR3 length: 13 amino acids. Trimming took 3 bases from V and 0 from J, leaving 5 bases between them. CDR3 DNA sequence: TGTGCCAGCAGCTTTGCAATGAACACTGAAGCTTTCTTT. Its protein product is CASSFAMNTEAFF.

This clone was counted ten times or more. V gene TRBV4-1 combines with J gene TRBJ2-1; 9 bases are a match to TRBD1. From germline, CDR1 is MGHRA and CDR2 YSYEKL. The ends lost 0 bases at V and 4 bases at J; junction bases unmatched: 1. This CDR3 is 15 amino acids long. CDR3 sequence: CASSQDGTGYNEQFF. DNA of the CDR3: TGCGCCAGCAGCCAAGACGGGACAGGGTACAATGAGCAGTTCTTC.

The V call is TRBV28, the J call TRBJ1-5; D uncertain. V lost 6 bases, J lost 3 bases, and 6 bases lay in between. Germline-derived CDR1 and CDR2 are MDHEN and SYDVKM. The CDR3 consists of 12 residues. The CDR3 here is CASRALNQPQHF. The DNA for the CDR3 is TGTGCCAGCAGGGCCCTCAATCAGCCCCAGCATTTT.

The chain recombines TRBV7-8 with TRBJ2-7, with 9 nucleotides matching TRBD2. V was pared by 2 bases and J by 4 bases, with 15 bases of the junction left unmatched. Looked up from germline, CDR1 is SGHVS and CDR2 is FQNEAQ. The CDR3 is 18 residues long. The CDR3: CASSLLAGGPRGGYEQYF. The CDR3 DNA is TGTGCCAGCAGCTTATTGGCGGGAGGGCCGAGAGGAGGGTACGAGCAGTACTTC.

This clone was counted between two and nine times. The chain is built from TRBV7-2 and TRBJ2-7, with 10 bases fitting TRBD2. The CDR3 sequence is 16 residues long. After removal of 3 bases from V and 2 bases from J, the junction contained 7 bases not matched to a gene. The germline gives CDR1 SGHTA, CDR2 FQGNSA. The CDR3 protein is CASSFGLAGAPYEQYF. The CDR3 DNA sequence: TGTGCCAGCAGCTTCGGCCTAGCGGGAGCCCCCTACGAGCAGTACTTC.

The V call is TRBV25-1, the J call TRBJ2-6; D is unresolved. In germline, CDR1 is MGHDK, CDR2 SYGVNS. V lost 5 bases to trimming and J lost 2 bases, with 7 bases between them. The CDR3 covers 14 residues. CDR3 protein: CASSLEAGANVLTF. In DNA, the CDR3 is TGTGCCAGCAGTCTAGAGGCTGGGGCCAACGTCCTGACTTTC.

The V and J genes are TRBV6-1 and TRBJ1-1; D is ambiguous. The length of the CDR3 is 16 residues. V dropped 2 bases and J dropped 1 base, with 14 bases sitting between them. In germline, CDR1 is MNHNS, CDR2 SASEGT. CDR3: CASSEPWEGRNTEAFF. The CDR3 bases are TGTGCCAGCAGTGAACCGTGGGAGGGTAGGAACACTGAAGCTTTCTTT.

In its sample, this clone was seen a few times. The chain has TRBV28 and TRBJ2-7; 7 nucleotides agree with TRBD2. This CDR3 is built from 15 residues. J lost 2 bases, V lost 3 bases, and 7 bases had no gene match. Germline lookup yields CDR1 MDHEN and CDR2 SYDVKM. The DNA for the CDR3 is TGTGCCAGCAGTTTGGGGGGGAATCGGGCCTACGAGCAGTACTTC. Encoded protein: CASSLGGNRAYEQYF.